The 14 T cell receptor beta chains in this list originate from one sample, sequenced in a study of shared clonotypes between healthy human individuals. The protocol was immunoSEQ multiplex PCR, while the TCRdb copy is restricted to in-frame clones and leaves out a portion. Among roughly 810,000 clones listed, around 96% were seen once. Terminally differentiated effector memory CD45RA+ cells were excluded from the naive CD8 cells, which were CD45RO-negative and positively selected for CCR7. Sequenced sample: naive CD8+ T cells sorted from blood. These TCRs come from a man aged 30-40 years in good health.

The J gene is TRBJ1-5, the V gene TRBV29-1; D uncertain. The CDR3 is 14 amino acids. The germline V gene has CDR1 SQVTM and CDR2 ANQGSEA. Trimming shortened V by 4 bases and J by 0 bases, and 10 bases separated the two germline ends. The CDR3 nucleotides read TGCAGCGTTGTCCGCAGTTATAGCAATCAGCCCCAGCATTTT. The encoded protein is CSVVRSYSNQPQHF.

This chain uses TRBV7-9 with TRBJ2-1; 8 bases map to TRBD2. V trimming: 4 bases; J trimming: 6 bases; junction bases outside the gene matches: 14. CDR3 length equals 17 residues. Germline lookup yields CDR1 SEHNR and CDR2 FQNEAQ (reference sequence). The CDR3 here is CASSSILAGRSGNEQFF. The CDR3 coding sequence is TGTGCCAGCAGCTCGATCTTAGCGGGGCGGTCGGGCAATGAGCAGTTCTTC. Full variable domain (rest looked up from reference TRBV7-9 and TRBJ2-1): DTGVSQNPRHKITKRGQNVTFRCDPISEHNRLYWYRQTLGQGPEFLTYFQNEAQLEKSRLLSDRFSAERPKGSFSTLEIQRTEQGDSAMYLCASSSILAGRSGNEQFFGPGTRLTVL.

This chain links TRBV29-1 with TRBJ2-1; 7 nucleotides align to TRBD1. V gave up 1 base and J gave up 4 bases; unmatched junction bases: 10. Germline V gives CDR1 SQVTM, CDR2 ANQGSEA. This CDR3 has 16 residues. The CDR3: CSVEGTRQGSYNEQFF. In DNA, the CDR3 is TGCAGCGTTGAAGGTACCCGACAGGGTAGTTACAATGAGCAGTTCTTC.

Of note for this clone: This same CDR3 is encoded by further DNA sequences in the sample. This sequence joins TRBV29-1 and TRBJ2-7; the match to TRBD2 covers 7 bases. The germline gives CDR1 SQVTM, CDR2 ANQGSEA. Trimming took 2 bases from V and 4 from J; bases not matched to a gene: 5. CDR3 length equals 13 residues. The chain's CDR3 is CSVELAGPYEQYF. The CDR3 DNA reads as TGCAGCGTTGAATTAGCGGGCCCGTACGAGCAGTACTTC.

The V gene is TRBV27, the J gene TRBJ2-2; D remains unclear. Germline values: CDR1 MNHEY, CDR2 SMNVEV (reference sequence). V lost 0 bases, J lost 1 base, and 6 bases lay in between. The CDR3 spans 15 residues. The CDR3 reads CASSLSVGNTGELFF. CDR3 nucleotides: TGTGCCAGCAGTTTATCGGTAGGGAACACCGGGGAGCTGTTTTTT.

The gene calls are TRBV7-2 and TRBJ2-5; possible D gene TRBD2, 5 bases. The CDR3 spans 16 residues. V was clipped by 1 base and J by 3 bases, with 15 bases between them. Per germline, CDR1 SGHTA and CDR2 FQGNSA. For the CDR3, the DNA is TGTGCCAGCAGCTTAGGGGGTTGGCTAGCAGAAGAGACCCAGTACTTC. It yields the protein CASSLGGWLAEETQYF.

The chain carries TRBV5-1 and TRBJ2-3; D is uncertain. Trimming took off 4 bases at V and 2 bases at J, with 11 bases between the two ends. The CDR3 length is 14 residues. Germline-derived CDR1 and CDR2 are SGHRS and YFSETQ. The CDR3 loop is CASSRMGPTDTQYF. DNA of the CDR3: TGCGCCAGCAGCAGGATGGGTCCCACAGATACGCAGTATTTT.

The chain combines TRBV29-1 with TRBJ2-7; TRBD1 aligns across 7 bases. After removal of 6 bases from V and 3 bases from J, the junction contained 8 bases not matched to a gene. Germline lookup yields CDR1 SQVTM and CDR2 ANQGSEA. CDR3 length equals 13 residues. The CDR3 region has the DNA TGCAGCGTCCCCGGGACAGACAACTACGAGCAGTACTTC. Protein sequence: CSVPGTDNYEQYF.

This rearrangement joins TRBV7-9 to TRBJ2-1; 7 nucleotides match TRBD2. CDR3 length: 17 residues. The germline CDR1 and CDR2 sequences are SEHNR and FQNEAQ (reference sequence). The ends lost 5 bases at V and 7 bases at J; junction bases unmatched: 17. CDR3 sequence: CASSPSSSGTLMNEQFF. DNA of the CDR3: TGTGCCAGCAGCCCCTCTTCCAGCGGGACCCTAATGAATGAGCAGTTCTTC.

This chain joins TRBV7-7 and TRBJ2-1; D unclear. Deletions cut 6 bases from V and 4 bases from J, with 10 bases between. Germline values: CDR1 SSHAT, CDR2 FNYEAQ (reference sequence). CDR3 length: 13 residues. The CDR3 reads CASSTTSYNEQFF. For the CDR3, the DNA is TGTGCCAGCAGTACGACTTCTTACAATGAGCAGTTCTTC.

V gene TRBV11-2 combines with J gene TRBJ2-1; either TRBD1 or TRBD2 may fit D (5 bases each). Trimming stripped 5 bases from V and 3 bases from J, with 23 bases between. Germline V gene lookup returns CDR1 SGHAT and CDR2 FQNNGV. This CDR3 contains 18 residues. This chain's CDR3 is CASSGPRGRTTYYNEQFF. CDR3 DNA: TGTGCCAGCAGCGGACCCCGAGGGCGGACAACGTACTACAATGAGCAGTTCTTC. The whole variable domain, filled in from reference TRBV11-2 and TRBJ2-1, reads EAGVAQSPRYKIIEKRQSVAFWCNPISGHATLYWYQQILGQGPKLLIQFQNNGVVDDSQLPKDRFSAERLKGVDSTLKIQPAKLEDSAVYLCASSGPRGRTTYYNEQFFGPGTRLTVL.

DNA of the CDR3: TGTGCCAGCAGCTTCGAGGGGGCATTCCACGAGCAGTACTTC. Residues: CASSFEGAFHEQYF. The chain has TRBV5-6 and TRBJ2-7; the match to TRBD1 covers 7 bases. The CDR3 has 14 residues. CDR1 is SGHDT and CDR2 is YYEEEE in the germline V gene. V was clipped by 2 bases and J by 5 bases; unmatched bases: 7. The whole variable domain, remainder taken from reference TRBV5-6 and TRBJ2-7, is DAGVTQSPTHLIKTRGQQVTLRCSPKSGHDTVSWYQQALGQGPQFIFQYYEEEERQRGNFPDRFSGHQFPNYSSELNVNALLLGDSALYLCASSFEGAFHEQYFGPGTRLTVT.

The V gene is TRBV2, the J gene TRBJ2-1; the match to TRBD2 covers 7 bases. The CDR3 runs to 13 residues. Per the germline V gene, CDR1 is SNHLY and CDR2 is FYNNEI. V was pared by 7 bases and J by 8 bases, with 8 bases of the junction left unmatched. As DNA, the CDR3 is TGTGCCAGCATCGAACTCGGGAGGTATGAGCAGTTCTTC. This translates into CASIELGRYEQFF.

The J gene is TRBJ2-7, the V gene TRBV5-1; a weak D match, TRBD1 (5 bases). The CDR3 runs to 13 residues. Germline values: CDR1 SGHRS, CDR2 YFSETQ. The germline V and J ends were trimmed by 2 bases and 2 bases, with 8 bases remaining between them. CDR3 loop: CASSFDRAYEQYF. The CDR3 bases are TGCGCCAGCAGCTTTGACAGAGCCTACGAGCAGTACTTC.